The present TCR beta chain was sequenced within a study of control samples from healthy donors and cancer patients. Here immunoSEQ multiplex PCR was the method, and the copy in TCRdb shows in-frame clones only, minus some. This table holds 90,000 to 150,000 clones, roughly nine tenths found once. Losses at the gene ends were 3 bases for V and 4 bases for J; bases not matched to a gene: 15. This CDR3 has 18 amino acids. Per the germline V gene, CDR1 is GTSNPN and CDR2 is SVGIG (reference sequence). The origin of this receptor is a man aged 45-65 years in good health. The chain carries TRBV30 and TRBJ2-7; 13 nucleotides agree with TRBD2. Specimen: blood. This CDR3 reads CAWRPTSGGPFFKYEQYF. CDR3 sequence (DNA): TGTGCCTGGAGACCGACTAGCGGGGGGCCGTTCTTTAAGTACGAGCAGTACTTC.